The rows below give T cell receptor beta chains drawn from one sample of a study of blood T cell repertoires in COVID-19. Data came from immunoSEQ multiplex PCR; TCRdb stores just in-frame clones and leaves some out. The table includes over 200,000 clones, over 65% detected once. Sequenced input: peripheral blood. The receptors here all came from a woman aged 70-85 years with active or convalescent COVID-19. CDR3s include the opening cysteine and the closing phenylalanine or tryptophan. A D gene is named only where the DNA matches it firmly. Expanded clones are given a class, and other clones once, few, many or no size at all.

>TRBV5-1|-|-|TRBJ1-1|14
CASSLVGGNTEAFF
TGCGCCAGCAGCTTGGTAGGAGGGAACACTGAAGCTTTCTTT
>TRBV5-1|once|TRBD2|TRBJ2-2|18
CASSLTPREGLGTGELFF
TGCGCCAGCAGCTTGACTCCACGGGAGGGGTTAGGGACCGGGGAGCTGTTTTTT
>TRBV5-1|few|TRBD2|TRBJ2-1|16
CASSSRGGSSYNEQFF
TGCGCCAGCAGCTCGAGGGGCGGGAGCTCCTACAATGAGCAGTTCTTC
>TRBV29-1|few|-|TRBJ1-2|14
CSVEEEEGFYGYTF
TGCAGCGTTGAAGAAGAAGAGGGTTTCTATGGCTACACCTTC
>TRBV7-9|-|-|TRBJ2-3|12
CASGRGTDTQYF
TGTGCCAGCGGGAGAGGTACGGATACGCAGTATTTT
>TRBV7-2|-|TRBD2|TRBJ2-7|15
CASSLGLAEYYEQYF
TGTGCCAGCAGCCTGGGACTAGCGGAGTACTACGAGCAGTACTTC
>TRBV10-2|few|TRBD1|TRBJ1-2|12
CASSSDRVGYTF
TGCGCCAGCAGCTCGGACAGGGTTGGCTACACCTTC
>TRBV6-5|-|-|TRBJ2-7|14
CASSPLRFHYEQYF
TGTGCCAGCAGTCCTTTGCGGTTCCACTACGAGCAGTACTTC
>TRBV5-1|-|TRBD1|TRBJ2-7|15
CASSLGGTAAYEQYF
TGCGCCAGCAGCTTGGGGGGGACAGCGGCCTACGAGCAGTACTTC
>TRBV7-2|-|TRBD1|TRBJ1-6|15
CASSLVGGQDSPLHF
TGTGCCAGCAGCTTAGTAGGGGGACAGGATTCACCCCTCCACTTT
>TRBV5-1|-|-|TRBJ1-1|16
CASSLAPAGENTEAFF
TGCGCCAGCAGCTTGGCCCCGGCAGGTGAGAACACTGAAGCTTTCTTT
>TRBV5-1|-|TRBD2|TRBJ2-7|15
CASSRLADVSYEQYF
TGCGCCAGCAGCAGACTAGCGGACGTCTCCTACGAGCAGTACTTC
>TRBV27|-|TRBD1|TRBJ1-3|16
CASRPGDRGSGNTIYF
TGTGCCAGCAGACCCGGGGACAGGGGCTCTGGAAACACCATATATTTT
>TRBV19|-|-|TRBJ2-1|16
CASSIHQGARAGEQFF
TGTGCCAGTAGTATTCATCAGGGAGCTAGGGCGGGGGAGCAGTTCTTC
>TRBV5-4|few|TRBD2|TRBJ2-2|15
CASSLEAGGAGELFF
TGTGCCAGCAGCTTGGAGGCGGGGGGGGCCGGGGAGCTGTTTTTT
>TRBV29-1|-|TRBD1|TRBJ2-7|12
CSPDRATYEQYF
TGCAGCCCAGACAGGGCTACCTACGAGCAGTACTTC
>TRBV30|few|-|TRBJ1-6|16
CAWSALPQRTNSPLHF
TGTGCCTGGAGTGCCCTCCCCCAGCGGACTAATTCACCCCTCCACTTT
>TRBV29-1|-|-|TRBJ1-2|13
CSVGKGRDRGYTF
TGCAGCGTTGGAAAGGGCAGGGATCGTGGCTACACCTTC
>TRBV7-9|-|-|TRBJ2-2|15
CASSLRGANTGELFF
TGTGCCAGCAGCTTGCGGGGAGCGAACACCGGGGAGCTGTTTTTT
>TRBV4-1|few|TRBD2|TRBJ2-5|14
CASSRLAGQETQYF
TGCGCCAGCAGTCGACTAGCGGGGCAAGAGACCCAGTACTTC
>TRBV5-1|-|TRBD2|TRBJ2-5|16
CASSLALAGGQETQYF
TGCGCCAGCAGCTTGGCTCTAGCGGGGGGGCAAGAGACCCAGTACTTC
>TRBV28|-|TRBD1|TRBJ1-4|20
CASSFLAYFGTDLTNEKLFF
TGTGCCAGCAGCTTTCTAGCCTATTTCGGGACAGACTTAACTAATGAAAAACTGTTTTTT
>TRBV24-1|once|-|TRBJ2-2|13
CATAPGAGGELFF
TGTGCCACCGCCCCAGGGGCGGGCGGGGAGCTGTTTTTT
>TRBV5-1|few|-|TRBJ1-3|15
CASSLLSYSGNTIYF
TGCGCCAGCAGCTTATTAAGCTACTCTGGAAACACCATATATTTT
>TRBV12-2|-|-|TRBJ2-7|15
CASRLALGLVHEQYF
TGTGCAAGTCGCTTAGCCTTGGGACTAGTTCATGAGCAGTACTTC
>TRBV5-1|-|-|TRBJ1-1|13
CASSFNMNTEAFF
TGCGCCAGCAGCTTTAATATGAACACTGAAGCTTTCTTT
>TRBV5-4|-|TRBD2|TRBJ2-5|17
CASSLGGLAGTQETQYF
TGTGCCAGCAGCTTGGGCGGACTAGCGGGGACCCAAGAGACCCAGTACTTC
>TRBV2|-|TRBD1|TRBJ1-1|16
CASSEWTGGVSTEAFF
TGTGCCAGCAGTGAATGGACAGGGGGGGTGAGCACTGAAGCTTTCTTT
>TRBV11-2|-|TRBD2|TRBJ2-5|15
CASSLVAGVQETQYF
TGTGCCAGCAGCTTAGTAGCGGGGGTTCAAGAGACCCAGTACTTC
>TRBV9|-|TRBD1|TRBJ1-1|16
CASSRQGMGPNTEAFF
TGTGCCAGCAGCAGACAGGGCATGGGACCGAACACTGAAGCTTTCTTT
>TRBV5-1|-|TRBD1|TRBJ2-7|16
CASSRTAGTGVYEQYF
TGCGCCAGCAGCCGAACAGCCGGGACAGGGGTCTACGAGCAGTACTTC